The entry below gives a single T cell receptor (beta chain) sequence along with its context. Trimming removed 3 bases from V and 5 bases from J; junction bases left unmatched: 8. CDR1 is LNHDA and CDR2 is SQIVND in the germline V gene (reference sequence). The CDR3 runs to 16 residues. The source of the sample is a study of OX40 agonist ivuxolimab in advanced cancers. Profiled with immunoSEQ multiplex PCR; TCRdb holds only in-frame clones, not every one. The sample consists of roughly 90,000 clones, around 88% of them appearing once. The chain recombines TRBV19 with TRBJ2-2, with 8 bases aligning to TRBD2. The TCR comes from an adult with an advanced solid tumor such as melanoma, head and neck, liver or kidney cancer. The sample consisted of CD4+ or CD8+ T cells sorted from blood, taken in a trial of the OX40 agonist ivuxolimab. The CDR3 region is CASSMGGRRGTGELFF. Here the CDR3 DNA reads TGTGCCAGTAGTATGGGCGGGAGGAGAGGAACCGGGGAGCTGTTTTTT.